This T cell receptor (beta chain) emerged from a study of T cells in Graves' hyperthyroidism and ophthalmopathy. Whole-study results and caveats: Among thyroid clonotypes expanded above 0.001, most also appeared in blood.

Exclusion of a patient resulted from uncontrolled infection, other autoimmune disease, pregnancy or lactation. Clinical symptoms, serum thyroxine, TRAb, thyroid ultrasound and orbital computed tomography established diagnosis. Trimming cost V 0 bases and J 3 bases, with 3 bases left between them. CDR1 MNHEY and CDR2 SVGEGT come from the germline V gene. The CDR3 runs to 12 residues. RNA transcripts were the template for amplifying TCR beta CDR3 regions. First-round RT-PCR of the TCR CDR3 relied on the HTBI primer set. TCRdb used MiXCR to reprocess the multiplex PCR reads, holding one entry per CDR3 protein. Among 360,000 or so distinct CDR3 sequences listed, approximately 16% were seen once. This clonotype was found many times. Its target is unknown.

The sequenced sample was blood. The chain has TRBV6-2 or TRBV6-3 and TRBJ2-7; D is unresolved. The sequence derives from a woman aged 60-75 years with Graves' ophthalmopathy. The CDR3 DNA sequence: TGTGCCAGCAGTTACTCGATCTACGAGCAGTACTTC. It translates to CASSYSIYEQYF.